A selection of T cell receptor beta chains follows, all from one sample in a study of CD8+CD57+ T cells in acquired aplastic anemia. TCRdb fed the reads into MiXCR, producing one record per CDR3 protein. The sample shows 200,000 to 250,000 distinct CDR3 sequences, 40% to 60% of them seen only once. Sample: sorted CD4+, CD8+, or CD8+CD57+ T cells (not recorded which) from PBMCs. These receptor sequences come from a human donor with aplastic anemia. Each CDR3 is given with its conserved first and last residue. Each record gives: D gene, J gene, V gene, clone size, CDR3 DNA, CDR3 protein. A D gene is named only where the DNA matches it firmly. Rows may omit the clone size; those that give it use once, few, many or a size class.

NA,TRBJ2-1,TRBV7-6,many,TGTGCCAGCAGCCTTCAGACAGCCTACAATGAGCAGTTCTTC,CASSLQTAYNEQFF
NA,TRBJ1-1,TRBV20-1,NA,TGCAGTGCTAGAGATCCCAGGGGTCCGAACACTGAAGCTTTCTTT,CSARDPRGPNTEAFF
NA,TRBJ2-7,TRBV10-1,NA,TGCGCCAGCCCCTGGGGCCGCACCTACGAGCAGTACTTC,CASPWGRTYEQYF
TRBD2,TRBJ2-7,TRBV20-1,NA,TGCAGTGCTAGGGGTAGCGGGGGATTATATTGGGAGCAGTACTTC,CSARGSGGLYWEQYF
NA,TRBJ2-7,TRBV6-4,many,TGTGCCAGCGGATCCTCCTACGAGCAGTACTTC,CASGSSYEQYF
TRBD1,TRBJ1-1,TRBV20-1,few,TGCAGTGCTAGAACGGACAGGGTTGATGGCACTGAAGCTTTCTTT,CSARTDRVDGTEAFF
NA,TRBJ2-1,TRBV11-2,many,TGTGCCAGCAGCTTATGGGTAGACGTAGACAATGAGCAGTTCTTC,CASSLWVDVDNEQFF
NA,TRBJ2-3,TRBV24-1,NA,TGTGCCACCAGAGGACCTTTCACAGATACGCAGTATTTT,CATRGPFTDTQYF
NA,TRBJ1-2,TRBV7-9,many,TGTGCCAGCAGCTTTTTGGTCGACTATGGCTACACCTTC,CASSFLVDYGYTF
TRBD1,TRBJ2-7,TRBV5-1,few,TGCGCCAGCAGCTTGGGGCCGGGACAGCGAGTCTACGAGCAGTACTTC,CASSLGPGQRVYEQYF
NA,TRBJ2-7,TRBV6-5,NA,TGTGCCAGCAGTCCCGCCGCCTACCGCTCCTACGAGCAGTACTTC,CASSPAAYRSYEQYF
NA,TRBJ2-3,TRBV14,NA,TGTGCCAGCAGCCAAGGTTCGAGCACAGATACGCAGTATTTT,CASSQGSSTDTQYF
TRBD2,TRBJ2-7,TRBV9,NA,TGTGCCAGCAGCGCCCCTCGGGGGGGGACCTACGAGCAGTACTTC,CASSAPRGGTYEQYF
TRBD1,TRBJ1-1,TRBV10-3,many,TGTGCCATCAGTGAGTCGACGGACAGGGGGATATACACTGAAGCTTTCTTT,CAISESTDRGIYTEAFF
NA,TRBJ2-2,TRBV19,NA,TGTGCCAGTAGGCGCACCGGGACACCGAACACCGGGGAGCTGTTTTTT,CASRRTGTPNTGELFF
TRBD1,TRBJ2-2,TRBV5-1,NA,TGTGCCAGCAGCTTAGGGGGCGGCCCGGATGGGTGGTGGACCGGGAAGCTGTTTTTT,CASSLGGGPDGWWTGKLFF
NA,TRBJ1-2,TRBV29-1,NA,TGCAGCGTAAGGGGGGGCGCAAGATCATACACCTTC,CSVRGGARSYTF
TRBD1,TRBJ1-5,TRBV19,many,TGTGCCTGCCGGGGCAGGGGGGGCAATCAGCCCCAGCATTTT,CACRGRGGNQPQHF
TRBD1,TRBJ1-1,TRBV29-1,few,TGCAGCGCCCTACAGGGGGAGTGGACTGAAGCTTTCTTT,CSALQGEWTEAFF
NA,TRBJ2-7,TRBV9,NA,TGTGCCAGCAGCGTATCCACAGGGTCCCACGAGCAGTACTTC,CASSVSTGSHEQYF